These T cell receptor beta chains were read from a single sample in a study of cytomegalovirus exposure and HLA in healthy donors. Some clones are missing from TCRdb's copy, which holds only in-frame ones; the method was immunoSEQ multiplex PCR. This sample's table has about 160,000 clones. Sequenced input: PBMCs. The receptors derive from a woman between 55 and 75 years old in good health and CMV-seronegative. Both conserved end residues are part of each CDR3. The order of the fields is V gene, CDR3 protein.

>TRBV4-1
CASSQTRTGVSYNEQFF
>TRBV18
CASSIAQEKLFF
>TRBV27
CASSSGPGQMNTEAFF
>TRBV4-1
CASSPHPSGTLQETQYF
>TRBV9
CASSPGGASGSGNTIYF
>TRBV7-9
CASSFRDTQYF
>TRBV5-5
CASSTGYNEQFF
>TRBV18
CASSAQGADGNTIYF
>TRBV18
CASSPPGARNYGYTF
>TRBV6-5
CASSYSYRVGETQYF
>TRBV5-4
CASSLGSLGSGNTIYF
>TRBV11-1
CASSFSSPGSAGELFF
>TRBV5-1
CASRKGAQDNEQFF
>TRBV7-3
CASSADSSRGELFF
>TRBV12-5
CASGFGQGGAGELFF
>TRBV7-8
CASSFQMNTEAFF
>TRBV10-2
CASSEEGRGSPLHF
>TRBV2
CASKENYGYTF
>TRBV9
CASSVATGNYGYTF
>TRBV5-1
CASRYIADSTEAFF
>TRBV2
CASSEARLLATDTQYF
>TRBV29-1
CSVVGLAAASTDTQYF
>TRBV7-3
CASSLGQSGHEQFF
>TRBV5-1
CASSLDWRGGRETQYF
>TRBV5-4
CASSLGPGRDGYTF
>TRBV7-3
CASSLTAGAGVNTEAFF
>TRBV4-1
CASSTQFLQGSMNTEAFF
>TRBV7-8
CASSLLAGANTGELFF
>TRBV5-4
CASRSLAGGQQETQYF
>TRBV15
CATSRGLAGGINAWETQYF
>TRBV7-2
CASSPRKLTGGYTF
>TRBV7-9
CASSSPGTGGNNEQFF
>TRBV7-9
CASSFSTAMNTEAFF
>TRBV7-2
CASSFSTGKDETQYF
>TRBV7-2
CASSLAFPPLSQPQHF
>TRBV5-1
CASRGQGAQNEQFF
>TRBV2
CASSGQGTDEAFF
>TRBV4-1
CASSQVSDTQYF
>TRBV29-1
CSASDSEGAFF
>TRBV9
CASSTSPAGSYEQYF
>TRBV15
CATSRELSSYNEQFF
>TRBV7-9
CASSPTGGPSYEQYF
>TRBV5-5
CASSLSGREETQYF
>TRBV5-1
CASGPQGVEEKLFF
>TRBV19
CASSLRTGTGAEAFF
>TRBV19
CASISLTGGREKLFF
>TRBV20-1
CSAATGNEQFF
>TRBV7-9
CASDDGTGLFPGNTIYF
>TRBV19
CASTRVPKPYTEAFF
>TRBV9
CASSVAGTKNTEAFF
>TRBV6-5
CASSYPGTGGYTF
>TRBV7-2
CASSRRQNMETQYF
>TRBV12-5
CASGLAGTRSPLHF
>TRBV19
CASSPRTGFYEQYF
>TRBV21-1
CASSKATGGKGGGTEAFF
>TRBV6-5
CASKGQSNEQFF
>TRBV2
CASSTQDTEAFF